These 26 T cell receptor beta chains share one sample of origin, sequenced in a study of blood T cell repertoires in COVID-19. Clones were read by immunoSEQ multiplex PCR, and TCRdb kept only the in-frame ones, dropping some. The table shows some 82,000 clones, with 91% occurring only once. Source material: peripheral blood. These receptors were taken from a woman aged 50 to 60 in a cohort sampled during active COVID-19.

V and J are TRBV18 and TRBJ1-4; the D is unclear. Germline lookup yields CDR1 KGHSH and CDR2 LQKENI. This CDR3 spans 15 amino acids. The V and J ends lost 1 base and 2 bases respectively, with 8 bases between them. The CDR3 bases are TGTGCCAGCTCACCACGTACAGCTACTAATGAAAAACTGTTTTTT. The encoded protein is CASSPRTATNEKLFF.

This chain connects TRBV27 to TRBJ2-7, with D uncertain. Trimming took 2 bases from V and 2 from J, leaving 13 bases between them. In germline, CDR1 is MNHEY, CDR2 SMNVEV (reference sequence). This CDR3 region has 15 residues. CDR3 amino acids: CASSLGSPGPYEQYF. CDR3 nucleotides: TGTGCCAGCAGTTTAGGATCCCCAGGTCCCTACGAGCAGTACTTC.

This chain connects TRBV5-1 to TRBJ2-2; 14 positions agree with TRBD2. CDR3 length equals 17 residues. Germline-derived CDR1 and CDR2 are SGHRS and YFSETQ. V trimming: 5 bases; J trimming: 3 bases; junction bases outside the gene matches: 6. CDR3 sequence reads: CASRRLAGGPDTGELFF. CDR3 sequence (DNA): TGCGCCAGCAGGAGACTAGCGGGGGGGCCGGACACCGGGGAGCTGTTTTTT.

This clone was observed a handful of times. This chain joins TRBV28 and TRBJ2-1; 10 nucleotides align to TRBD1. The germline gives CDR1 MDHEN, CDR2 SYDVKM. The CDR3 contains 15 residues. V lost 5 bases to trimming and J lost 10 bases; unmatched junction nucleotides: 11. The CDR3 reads CASSTNPGTGDEQFF. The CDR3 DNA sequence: TGTGCCAGCAGTACAAACCCCGGGACAGGGGACGAGCAGTTCTTC. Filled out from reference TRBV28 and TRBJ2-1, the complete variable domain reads DVKVTQSSRYLVKRTGEKVFLECVQDMDHENMFWYRQDPGLGLRLIYFSYDVKMKEKGDIPEGYSVSREKKERFSLILESASTNQTSMYLCASSTNPGTGDEQFFGPGTRLTVL.

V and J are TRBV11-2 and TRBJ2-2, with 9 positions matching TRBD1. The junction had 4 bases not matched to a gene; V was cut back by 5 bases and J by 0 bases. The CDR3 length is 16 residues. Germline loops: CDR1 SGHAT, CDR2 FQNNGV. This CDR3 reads CASSRRTGANTGELFF. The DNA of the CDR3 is TGTGCCAGCAGCCGAAGGACAGGGGCGAACACCGGGGAGCTGTTTTTT.

CDR3 in DNA: TGTGCCATCAGTGAAAAGTGGGCAGGCACGTCTGGGAACACTGAAGCTTTCTTT. Translation: CAISEKWAGTSGNTEAFF. The V gene is TRBV10-3, the J gene TRBJ1-1; D gene unclear. V was trimmed by 3 bases and J by 1 base, leaving 21 bases between them. This CDR3 comprises 18 residues. Germline V lookup: CDR1 ENHRY, CDR2 SYGVKD.

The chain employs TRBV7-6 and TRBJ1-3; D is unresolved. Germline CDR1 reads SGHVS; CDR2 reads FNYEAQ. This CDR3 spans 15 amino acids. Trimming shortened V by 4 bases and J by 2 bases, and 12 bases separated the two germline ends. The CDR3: CASSSGSVPGNTIYF. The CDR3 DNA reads TGTGCCAGCAGCTCGGGGTCGGTTCCTGGAAACACCATATATTTT.

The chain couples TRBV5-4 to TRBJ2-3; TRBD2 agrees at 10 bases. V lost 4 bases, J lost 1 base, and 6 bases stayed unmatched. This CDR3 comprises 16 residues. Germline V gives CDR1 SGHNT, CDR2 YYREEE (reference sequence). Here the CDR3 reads CASSPGTSVGTDTQYF. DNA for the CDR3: TGTGCCAGCAGCCCCGGGACTAGCGTTGGCACAGATACGCAGTATTTT.

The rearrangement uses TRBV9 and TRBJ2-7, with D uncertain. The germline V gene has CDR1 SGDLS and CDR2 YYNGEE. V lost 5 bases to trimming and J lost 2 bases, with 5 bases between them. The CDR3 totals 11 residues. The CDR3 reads CASSATYEQYF. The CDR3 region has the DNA TGTGCCAGCAGTGCTACCTACGAGCAGTACTTC. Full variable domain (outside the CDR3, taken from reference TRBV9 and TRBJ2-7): DSGVTQTPKHLITATGQRVTLRCSPRSGDLSVYWYQQSLDQGLQFLIQYYNGEERAKGNILERFSAQQFPDLHSELNLSSLELGDSALYFCASSATYEQYFGPGTRLTVT.

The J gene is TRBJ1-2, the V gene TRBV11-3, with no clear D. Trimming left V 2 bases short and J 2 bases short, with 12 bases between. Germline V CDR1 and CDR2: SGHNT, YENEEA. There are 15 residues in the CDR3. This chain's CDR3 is CASSLSPVSNYGYTF. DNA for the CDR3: TGTGCCAGCAGCTTAAGTCCAGTATCCAACTATGGCTACACCTTC.

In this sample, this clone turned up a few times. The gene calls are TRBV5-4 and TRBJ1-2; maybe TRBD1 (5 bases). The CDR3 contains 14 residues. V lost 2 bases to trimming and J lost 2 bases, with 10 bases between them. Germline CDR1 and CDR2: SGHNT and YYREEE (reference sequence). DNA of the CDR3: TGTGCCAGCAGCTTAGGGGTACAGAACTATGGCTACACCTTC. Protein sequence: CASSLGVQNYGYTF.

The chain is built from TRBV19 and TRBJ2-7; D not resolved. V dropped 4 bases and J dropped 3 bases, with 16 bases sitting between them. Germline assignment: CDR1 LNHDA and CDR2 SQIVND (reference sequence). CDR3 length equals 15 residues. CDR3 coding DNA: TGTGCCAGTAGTAACACCCGTGACACCTACTACGAGCAGTACTTC. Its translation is CASSNTRDTYYEQYF. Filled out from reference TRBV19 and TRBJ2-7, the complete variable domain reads DGGITQSPKYLFRKEGQNVTLSCEQNLNHDAMYWYRQDPGQGLRLIYYSQIVNDFQKGDIAEGYSVSREKKESFPLTVTSAQKNPTAFYLCASSNTRDTYYEQYFGPGTRLTVT.

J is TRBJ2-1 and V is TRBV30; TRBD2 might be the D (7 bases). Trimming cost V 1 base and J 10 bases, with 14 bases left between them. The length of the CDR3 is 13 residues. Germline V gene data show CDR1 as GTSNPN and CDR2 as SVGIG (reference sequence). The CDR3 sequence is CAWSGGGAEEQFF. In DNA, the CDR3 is TGTGCCTGGAGTGGTGGGGGGGCTGAGGAGCAGTTCTTC.

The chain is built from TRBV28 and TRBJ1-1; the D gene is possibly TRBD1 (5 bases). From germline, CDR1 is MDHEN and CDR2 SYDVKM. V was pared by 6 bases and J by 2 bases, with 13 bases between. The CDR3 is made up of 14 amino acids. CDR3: CASRSGGDNTEAFF. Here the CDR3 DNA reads TGTGCCAGCAGATCGGGGGGGGATAACACTGAAGCTTTCTTT.

The CDR3, as DNA: TGTGCCAGCAATGCCGGGACAGCAGGGGAAAAACTGTTTTTT. It codes for CASNAGTAGEKLFF. The rearrangement joins TRBV6-5 to TRBJ1-4; 7 bases match TRBD1. The V and J ends lost 7 bases and 8 bases, in that order; junction bases with no gene match: 10. Germline CDR1 is MNHEY and CDR2 is SVGAGI. The CDR3 has 14 amino acids.

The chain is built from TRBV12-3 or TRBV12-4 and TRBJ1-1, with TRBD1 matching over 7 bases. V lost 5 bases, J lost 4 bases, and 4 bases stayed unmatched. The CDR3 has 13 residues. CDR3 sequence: CASSQGGPTEAFF. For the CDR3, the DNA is TGTGCCAGCAGTCAGGGGGGACCCACTGAAGCTTTCTTT.

This chain's CDR3 is CAISWTGGSYNEQFF. DNA of the CDR3: TGTGCCATCAGTTGGACAGGGGGCTCCTACAATGAGCAGTTCTTC. The chain joins TRBV10-3 to TRBJ2-1; the match to TRBD1 covers 10 bases. CDR1 is ENHRY and CDR2 is SYGVKD in the germline V gene. The CDR3 consists of 15 residues. V dropped 5 bases and J dropped 0; count of bases not matched to a gene: 1.

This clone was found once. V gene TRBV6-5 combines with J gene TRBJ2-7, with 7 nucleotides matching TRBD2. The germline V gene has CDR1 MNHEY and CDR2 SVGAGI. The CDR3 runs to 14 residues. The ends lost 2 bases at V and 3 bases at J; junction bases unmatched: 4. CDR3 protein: CASSYERDYYEQYF. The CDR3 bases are TGTGCCAGCAGTTACGAGCGGGACTACTACGAGCAGTACTTC.

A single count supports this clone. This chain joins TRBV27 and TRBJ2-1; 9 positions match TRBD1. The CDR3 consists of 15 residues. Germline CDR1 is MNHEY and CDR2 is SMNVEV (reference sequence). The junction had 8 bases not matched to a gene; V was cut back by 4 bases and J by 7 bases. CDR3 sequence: CASSSYGTGKNEQFF. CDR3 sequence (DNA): TGTGCCAGCAGTTCCTACGGGACAGGGAAAAATGAGCAGTTCTTC.

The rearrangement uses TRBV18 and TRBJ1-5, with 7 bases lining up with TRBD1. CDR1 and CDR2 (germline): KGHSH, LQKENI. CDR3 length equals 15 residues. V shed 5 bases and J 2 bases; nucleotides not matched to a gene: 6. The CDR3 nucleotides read TGTGCCAGCTCAACAGACAGGGCGGGCAATCAGCCCCAGCATTTT. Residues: CASSTDRAGNQPQHF.

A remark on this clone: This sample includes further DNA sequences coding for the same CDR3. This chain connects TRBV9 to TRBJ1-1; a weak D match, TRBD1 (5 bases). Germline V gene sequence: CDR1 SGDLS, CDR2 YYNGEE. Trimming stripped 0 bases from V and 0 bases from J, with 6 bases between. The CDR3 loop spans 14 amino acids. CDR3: CASSVGQLNTEAFF. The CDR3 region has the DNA TGTGCCAGCAGCGTAGGACAGTTGAACACTGAAGCTTTCTTT. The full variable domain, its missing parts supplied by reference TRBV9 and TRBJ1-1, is DSGVTQTPKHLITATGQRVTLRCSPRSGDLSVYWYQQSLDQGLQFLIQYYNGEERAKGNILERFSAQQFPDLHSELNLSSLELGDSALYFCASSVGQLNTEAFFGQGTRLTVV.

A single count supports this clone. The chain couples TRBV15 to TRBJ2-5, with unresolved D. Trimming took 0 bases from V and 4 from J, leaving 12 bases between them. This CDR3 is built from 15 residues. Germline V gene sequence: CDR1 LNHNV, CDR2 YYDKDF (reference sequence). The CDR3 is CATSRDISGRETQYF. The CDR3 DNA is TGTGCCACCAGCAGAGATATAAGTGGCAGAGAGACCCAGTACTTC.

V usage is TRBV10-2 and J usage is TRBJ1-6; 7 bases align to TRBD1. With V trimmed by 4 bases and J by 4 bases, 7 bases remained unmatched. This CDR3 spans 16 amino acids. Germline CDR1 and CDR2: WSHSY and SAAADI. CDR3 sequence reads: CASSVVARGYNSPLHF. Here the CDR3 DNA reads TGCGCCAGCAGTGTTGTCGCCAGGGGGTATAATTCACCCCTCCACTTT.

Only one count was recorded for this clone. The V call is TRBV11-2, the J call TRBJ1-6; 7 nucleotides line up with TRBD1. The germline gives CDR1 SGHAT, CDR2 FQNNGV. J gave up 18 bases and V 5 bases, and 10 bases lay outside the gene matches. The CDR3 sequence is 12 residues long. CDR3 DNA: TGTGCCAGCAGCCCGGGGACAGCAAGTCCCCACTTT. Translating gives CASSPGTASPHF.

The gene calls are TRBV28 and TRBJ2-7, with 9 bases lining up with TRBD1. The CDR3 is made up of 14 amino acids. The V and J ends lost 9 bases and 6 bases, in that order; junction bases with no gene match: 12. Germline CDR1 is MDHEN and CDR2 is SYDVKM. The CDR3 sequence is CASCEGTGYLEQYF. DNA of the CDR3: TGTGCCAGTTGTGAGGGGACAGGGTATCTCGAGCAGTACTTC.

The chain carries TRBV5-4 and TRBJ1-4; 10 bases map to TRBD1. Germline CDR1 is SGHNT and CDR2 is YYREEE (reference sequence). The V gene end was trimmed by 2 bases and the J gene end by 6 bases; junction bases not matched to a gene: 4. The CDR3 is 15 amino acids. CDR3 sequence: CASSFGGQGDEKLFF. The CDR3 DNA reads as TGTGCCAGCAGCTTTGGTGGACAGGGGGATGAAAAACTGTTTTTT.